A single sample gave rise to the 2 T cell receptor beta chains below, sequenced in a study of OX40 agonist ivuxolimab in advanced cancers. Method: immunoSEQ multiplex PCR; TCRdb's copy keeps in-frame clones and lacks some. Counted here are 65,000 or so clones, around 86% occurring once; the ten biggest clones make up 2.8%. The material sequenced was CD4+ or CD8+ T cells sorted from blood, taken in a trial of the OX40 agonist ivuxolimab. All receptors derive from an adult with an advanced solid tumor such as melanoma, head and neck, liver or kidney cancer.

The rearrangement uses TRBV5-6 and TRBJ2-2; 7 positions agree with TRBD1. CDR3 length: 14 amino acids. Germline CDR1 SGHDT, CDR2 YYEEEE. V dropped 4 bases and J dropped 1; count of bases not matched to a gene: 1. In DNA form, the CDR3 reads TGTGCCAGCAGCCGGGACAGGAACACCGGGGAGCTGTTTTTT. Its protein product is CASSRDRNTGELFF.

The V gene is TRBV2, the J gene TRBJ2-7; D is uncertain. There are 14 residues in the CDR3. Germline V gene sequence: CDR1 SNHLY, CDR2 FYNNEI. V lost 6 bases and J 0 bases, leaving 12 bases between the germline ends. The CDR3 DNA reads as TGTGCCAGCAGGGAACAGACCTACTCCTACGAGCAGTACTTC. Translated: CASREQTYSYEQYF.